These 2 T cell receptor beta chains were all obtained from the same sample, sequenced in a study of cytomegalovirus exposure and HLA in healthy donors. PCR used 60 Vbeta primers and 13 Jbeta primers. Libraries were prepared by immunoSEQ multiplex PCR; TCRdb keeps only in-frame clonotypes and omits some of them. The table includes some 140,000 clones, 65% to 85% detected once. The sample taken for sequencing was PBMCs. The receptors were sampled from a young man in good health and CMV-seronegative.

This chain links TRBV6-6 with TRBJ1-5, with a weak D call TRBD1 (5 bases). Trimming cost V 7 bases and J 6 bases, with 16 bases left between them. This CDR3 is 14 amino acids long. CDR1 is MNHNY and CDR2 is SVGAGI in the germline V gene (reference sequence). CDR3 sequence (DNA): TGTGCCAGCACCCGGGGGGGAAGGGGTCAGCCCCAGCATTTT. The encoded protein is CASTRGGRGQPQHF.

The gene calls are TRBV4-2 and TRBJ1-2; 11 bases are shared with TRBD1. The V gene end was trimmed by 8 bases and the J gene end by 8 bases; junction bases not matched to a gene: 19. This CDR3 has 17 residues. Germline CDR1 is LGHNA and CDR2 is YNFKEQ. This CDR3 is CASFSGTGGIRGDGYTF. CDR3 sequence (DNA): TGTGCCAGCTTTTCCGGGACAGGGGGAATACGTGGAGACGGCTACACCTTC.